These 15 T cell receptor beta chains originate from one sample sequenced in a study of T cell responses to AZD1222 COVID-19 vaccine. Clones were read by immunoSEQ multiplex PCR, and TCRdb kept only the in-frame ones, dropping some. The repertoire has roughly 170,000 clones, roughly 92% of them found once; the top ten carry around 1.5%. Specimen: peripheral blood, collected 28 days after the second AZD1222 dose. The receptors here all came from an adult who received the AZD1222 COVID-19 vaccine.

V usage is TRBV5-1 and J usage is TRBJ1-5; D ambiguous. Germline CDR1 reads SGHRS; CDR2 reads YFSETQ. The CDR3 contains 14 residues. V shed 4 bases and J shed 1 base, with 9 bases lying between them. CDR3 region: CASSPGPSNQPQHF. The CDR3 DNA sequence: TGCGCCAGCAGCCCAGGACCGAGCAATCAGCCCCAGCATTTT. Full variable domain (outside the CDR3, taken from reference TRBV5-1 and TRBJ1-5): KAGVTQTPRYLIKTRGQQVTLSCSPISGHRSVSWYQQTPGQGLQFLFEYFSETQRNKGNFPGRFSGRQFSNSRSEMNVSTLELGDSALYLCASSPGPSNQPQHFGDGTRLSIL.

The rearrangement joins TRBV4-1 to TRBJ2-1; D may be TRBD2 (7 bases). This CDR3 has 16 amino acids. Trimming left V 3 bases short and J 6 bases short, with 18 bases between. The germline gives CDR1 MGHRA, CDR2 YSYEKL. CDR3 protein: CASSHPGAGAGNEQFF. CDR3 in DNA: TGCGCCAGCAGCCACCCAGGGGCGGGGGCAGGCAATGAGCAGTTCTTC.

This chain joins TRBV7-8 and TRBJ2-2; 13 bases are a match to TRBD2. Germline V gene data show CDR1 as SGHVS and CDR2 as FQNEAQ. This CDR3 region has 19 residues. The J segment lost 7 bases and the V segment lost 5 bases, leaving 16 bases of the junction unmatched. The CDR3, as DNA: TGTGCCAGCAGCCGCACTAGCGGGAGGGCCGTACGACGAGACGGGGAGCTGTTTTTT. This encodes CASSRTSGRAVRRDGELFF.

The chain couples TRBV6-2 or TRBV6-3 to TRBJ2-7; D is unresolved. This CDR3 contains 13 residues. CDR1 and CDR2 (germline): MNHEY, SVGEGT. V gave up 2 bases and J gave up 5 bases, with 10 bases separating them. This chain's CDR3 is CASSYPRAHEQYF. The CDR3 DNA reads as TGTGCCAGCAGTTACCCTAGGGCCCACGAGCAGTACTTC.

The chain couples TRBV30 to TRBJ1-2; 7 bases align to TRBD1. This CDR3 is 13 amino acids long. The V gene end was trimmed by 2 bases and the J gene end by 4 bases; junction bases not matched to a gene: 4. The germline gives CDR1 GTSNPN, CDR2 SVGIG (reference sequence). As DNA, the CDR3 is TGTGCCTGGAGTTTCAGGGGGAGCTATGGCTACACCTTC. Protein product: CAWSFRGSYGYTF.

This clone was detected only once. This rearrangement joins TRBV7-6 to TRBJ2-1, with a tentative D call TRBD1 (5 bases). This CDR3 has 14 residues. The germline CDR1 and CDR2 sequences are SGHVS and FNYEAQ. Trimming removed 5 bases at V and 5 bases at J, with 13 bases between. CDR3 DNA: TGTGCCAGCAGCCCTTGGTCGGACAACAATGAGCAGTTCTTC. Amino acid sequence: CASSPWSDNNEQFF.

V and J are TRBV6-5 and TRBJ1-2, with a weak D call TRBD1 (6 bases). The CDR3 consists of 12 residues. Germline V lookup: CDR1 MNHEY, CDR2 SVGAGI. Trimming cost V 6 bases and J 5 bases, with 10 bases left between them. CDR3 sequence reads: CASSMDSYGYTF. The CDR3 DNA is TGTGCCAGCAGCATGGACAGTTATGGCTACACCTTC.

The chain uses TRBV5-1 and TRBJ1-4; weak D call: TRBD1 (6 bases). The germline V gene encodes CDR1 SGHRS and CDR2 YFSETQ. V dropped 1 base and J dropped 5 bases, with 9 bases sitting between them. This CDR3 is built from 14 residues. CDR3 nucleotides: TGCGCCAGCAGCTTGAAGGGGACAAATGAAAAACTGTTTTTT. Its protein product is CASSLKGTNEKLFF.

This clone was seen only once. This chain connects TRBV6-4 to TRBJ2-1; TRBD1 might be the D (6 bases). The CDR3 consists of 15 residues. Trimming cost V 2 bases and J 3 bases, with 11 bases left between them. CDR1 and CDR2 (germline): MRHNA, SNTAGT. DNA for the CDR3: TGTGCCAGCAGTGACGGTTACAGGGACTACAATGAGCAGTTCTTC. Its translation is CASSDGYRDYNEQFF.

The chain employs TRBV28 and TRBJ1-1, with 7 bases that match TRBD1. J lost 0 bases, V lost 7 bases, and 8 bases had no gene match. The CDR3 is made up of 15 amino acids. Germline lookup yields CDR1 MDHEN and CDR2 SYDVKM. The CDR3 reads CASKSGQLLNTEAFF. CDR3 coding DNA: TGTGCCAGCAAATCGGGACAGCTTCTGAACACTGAAGCTTTCTTT.

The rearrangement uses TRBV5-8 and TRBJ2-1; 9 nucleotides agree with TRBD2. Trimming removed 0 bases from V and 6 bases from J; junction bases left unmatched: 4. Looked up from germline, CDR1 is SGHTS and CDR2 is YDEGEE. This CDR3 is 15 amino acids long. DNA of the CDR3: TGTGCCAGCAGCTTGGGTCTAGCGGGGCTCAATGAGCAGTTCTTC. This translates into CASSLGLAGLNEQFF.

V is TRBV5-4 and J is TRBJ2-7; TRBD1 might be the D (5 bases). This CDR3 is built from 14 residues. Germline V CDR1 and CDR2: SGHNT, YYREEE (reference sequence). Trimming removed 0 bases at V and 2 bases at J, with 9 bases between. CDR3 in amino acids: CASSLGGDTYEQYF. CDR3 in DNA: TGTGCCAGCAGCTTGGGGGGCGACACCTACGAGCAGTACTTC.

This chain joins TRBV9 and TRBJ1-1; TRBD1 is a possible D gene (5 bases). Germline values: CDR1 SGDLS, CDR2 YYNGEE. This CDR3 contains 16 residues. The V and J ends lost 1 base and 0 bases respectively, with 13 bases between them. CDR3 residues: CASSVLPDSLNTEAFF. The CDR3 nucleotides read TGTGCCAGCAGCGTACTTCCCGACAGTTTGAACACTGAAGCTTTCTTT.

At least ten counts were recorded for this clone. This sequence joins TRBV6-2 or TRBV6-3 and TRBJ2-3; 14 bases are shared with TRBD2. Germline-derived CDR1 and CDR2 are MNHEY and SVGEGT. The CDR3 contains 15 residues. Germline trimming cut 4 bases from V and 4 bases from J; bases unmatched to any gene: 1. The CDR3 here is CASSLTSGGADTQYF. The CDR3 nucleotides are TGTGCCAGCAGTTTGACTAGCGGGGGGGCAGATACGCAGTATTTT.

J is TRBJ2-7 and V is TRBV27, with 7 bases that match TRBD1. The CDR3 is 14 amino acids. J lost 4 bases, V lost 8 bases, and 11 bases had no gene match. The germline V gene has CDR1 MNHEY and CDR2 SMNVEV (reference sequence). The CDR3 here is CASGPLTGRYEQYF. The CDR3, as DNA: TGTGCCAGCGGACCATTGACAGGGCGTTACGAGCAGTACTTC.